This TCR beta chain is from a study of cytomegalovirus exposure and HLA in healthy donors. Overall study results and limits: The dataset shows that most TCR sequences were rare, while some public TCRs occurred in many donors. Investigators reported around 150 TCR beta chains as tied to cytomegalovirus. CMV serostatus stood as the only immune exposure information on hand.

The PCR employed 60 Vbeta primers together with 13 Jbeta primers. Produced via immunoSEQ multiplex PCR; TCRdb's table is partial and in-frame only. The sample lists 200,000 or so clones; almost 85% were seen once. A remark on this clone: The antigen remains unidentified.

The CDR3 covers 15 residues. CDR1 is MNHNY and CDR2 is SVGAGI in the germline V gene (reference sequence). V was pared by 4 bases and J by 5 bases, with 14 bases between. This receptor was identified in a boy younger than 18 in good health and CMV-seronegative. The chain uses TRBV6-6 and TRBJ1-4; the D is unclear. The sequenced sample was PBMCs. CDR3 in DNA: TGTGCCAGCAGTTTCCCCCGGGGATTAAATGAAAAACTGTTTTTT. It encodes CASSFPRGLNEKLFF.